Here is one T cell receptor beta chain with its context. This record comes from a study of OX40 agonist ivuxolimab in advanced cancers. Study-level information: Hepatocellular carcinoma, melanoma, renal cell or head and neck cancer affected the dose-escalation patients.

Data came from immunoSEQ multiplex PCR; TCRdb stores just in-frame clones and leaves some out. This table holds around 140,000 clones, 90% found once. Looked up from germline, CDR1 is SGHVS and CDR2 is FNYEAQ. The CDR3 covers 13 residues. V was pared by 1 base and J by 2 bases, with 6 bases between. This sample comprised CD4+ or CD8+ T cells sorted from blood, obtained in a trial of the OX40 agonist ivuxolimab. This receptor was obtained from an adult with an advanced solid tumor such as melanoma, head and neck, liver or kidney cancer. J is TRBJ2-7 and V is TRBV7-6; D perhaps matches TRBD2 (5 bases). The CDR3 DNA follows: TGTGCCAGCAGCTTAGGGAGGACCTACGAGCAGTACTTC. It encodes CASSLGRTYEQYF.